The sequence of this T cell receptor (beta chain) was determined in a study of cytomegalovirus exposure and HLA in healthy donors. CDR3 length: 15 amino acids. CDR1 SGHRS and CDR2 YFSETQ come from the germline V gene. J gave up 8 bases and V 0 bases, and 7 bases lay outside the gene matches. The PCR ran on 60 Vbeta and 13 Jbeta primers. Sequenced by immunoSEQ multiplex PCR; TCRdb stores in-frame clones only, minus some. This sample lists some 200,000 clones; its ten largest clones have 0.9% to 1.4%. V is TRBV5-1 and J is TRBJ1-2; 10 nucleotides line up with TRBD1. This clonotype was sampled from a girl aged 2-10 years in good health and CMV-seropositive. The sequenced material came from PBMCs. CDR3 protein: CASSLEGQGSFGYTF. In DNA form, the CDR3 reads TGCGCCAGCAGCTTGGAGGGACAGGGGTCTTTCGGCTACACCTTC.